This note documents a single T cell receptor (beta chain) sequence. The data derive from a study of blood T cell repertoires in COVID-19. For the study at large: The United States, Italy and Spain supplied acute and convalescent COVID-19 samples.

Germline CDR1 is SNHLY and CDR2 is FYNNEI. With V trimmed by 7 bases and J by 10 bases, 15 bases remained unmatched. This CDR3 spans 15 amino acids. Sequenced by immunoSEQ multiplex PCR; TCRdb stores in-frame clones only, minus some. The sample has under 350,000 clones; approximately 90% are singletons. Sequencing was performed on peripheral blood. The clonotype was recovered from a young man with active or convalescent COVID-19. This chain links TRBV2 with TRBJ2-1, with 8 bases aligning to TRBD2. The CDR3 region has the DNA TGTGCCAGCATTTGGGCTAGCGGGCCGTCGGCCGAGCAGTTCTTC. Protein product: CASIWASGPSAEQFF.